The next 14 T cell receptor beta chains were all read from a single sample in a study of T cells expressing NK-cell markers. TCRdb re-called the 5' RACE reads and shows each CDR3 protein once, DNA omitted. Its listing shows some 450,000 distinct CDR3 sequences. The sample comprised blood T cells: a sorted CD56 or NKG2C T cell subset, CD4+ or CD8+ T cells, or bulk PBMC T cells (not recorded which). The source of these receptors is a woman between 18 and 70 years old in good health.

The V call is TRBV29-1, the J call TRBJ1-5; there is no DNA to check the TCRdb D call of TRBD1. CDR1 and CDR2 (germline): SQVTM, ANQGSEA. The CDR3 length is 14 residues. CDR3 region: CSVGGTGVDQPQHF.

The chain has TRBV5-6 and TRBJ1-5; TCRdb's D call, TRBD1, is unchecked because there is no DNA. Germline V gene sequence: CDR1 SGHDT, CDR2 YYEEEE. There are 14 residues in the CDR3. CDR3 protein: CASSLYRGWQPQHF. The variable domain in full, with the rest retrieved from reference TRBV5-6 and TRBJ1-5, is DAGVTQSPTHLIKTRGQQVTLRCSPKSGHDTVSWYQQALGQGPQFIFQYYEEEERQRGNFPDRFSGHQFPNYSSELNVNALLLGDSALYLCASSLYRGWQPQHFGDGTRLSIL.

The V gene is TRBV10-3, the J gene TRBJ2-7. The CDR3 is 15 residues long. Germline CDR1 is ENHRY and CDR2 is SYGVKD. The CDR3 is CAISEGPSSSYEQYF.

The V call is TRBV29-1, the J call TRBJ1-1; TCRdb gives TRBD1 as the D gene, but with no DNA this cannot be confirmed. CDR1 SQVTM and CDR2 ANQGSEA come from the germline V gene. CDR3 length: 13 residues. CDR3 protein: CSVAWGSNTEAFF.

The V and J genes are TRBV5-4 and TRBJ2-3; TCRdb's D call, TRBD1, is unchecked because there is no DNA. The CDR3 loop spans 14 amino acids. Germline-derived CDR1 and CDR2 are SGHNT and YYREEE (reference sequence). CDR3 loop: CASSFPAGTDTQYF.

The rearrangement links TRBV6-2 or TRBV6-3 to TRBJ2-1; lacking DNA, the TRBD2 call made by TCRdb goes unchecked. This CDR3 comprises 14 residues. From germline, CDR1 is MNHEY and CDR2 SVGEGT. The CDR3 protein is CASSYWGLRGGQFF.

The rearrangement uses TRBV5-1 and TRBJ2-2; the TCRdb call, TRBD1, lacks DNA for checking. The CDR3 covers 16 residues. CDR1 is SGHRS, CDR2 YFSETQ, per germline. The CDR3 sequence is CASSLALTGVAGELFF.

The rearrangement joins TRBV29-1 to TRBJ2-1; TCRdb proposes TRBD1, but this gene call is untestable without DNA. The germline CDR1 and CDR2 sequences are SQVTM and ANQGSEA. The CDR3 has 15 amino acids. The chain's CDR3 is CSVSSGTGRNNEQFF.

The J gene is TRBJ1-2, the V gene TRBV6-5; no DNA is available, so the TRBD1 call from TCRdb remains unchecked. Germline CDR1 is MNHEY and CDR2 is SVGAGI. CDR3 size: 16 residues. The CDR3 loop reads CASSFLRDSLIYGYTF.

The CDR3: CAWSGAGGPTDEQFF. This sequence joins TRBV30 and TRBJ2-1; TCRdb lists TRBD2, though no DNA is available to test this call. The germline gives CDR1 GTSNPN, CDR2 SVGIG (reference sequence). The CDR3 has 15 residues.

V is TRBV6-2 or TRBV6-3 and J is TRBJ2-1; absent DNA, TCRdb's TRBD1 call cannot be checked. This CDR3 has 15 amino acids. From germline, CDR1 is MNHEY and CDR2 SVGEGT. Here the CDR3 reads CASNPRGKRLNEQFF.

This chain joins TRBV20-1 and TRBJ2-7; with no DNA, the TCRdb D assignment of TRBD1 cannot be verified. Germline CDR1 DFQATT, CDR2 SNEGSKA (reference sequence). CDR3 size: 12 residues. The CDR3 here is CSASRWGGEQYF.

The rearrangement links TRBV4-2 to TRBJ2-2. The CDR3 extends over 13 amino acids. Germline V gene sequence: CDR1 LGHNA, CDR2 YNFKEQ. Here the CDR3 reads CASSQESTGELFF.

This chain joins TRBV4-3 and TRBJ2-4. This CDR3 has 15 amino acids. Germline loops: CDR1 LGHNA, CDR2 YSLEER. Here the CDR3 reads CASSQDRKAASIQYF.